This section outlines one T cell receptor beta chain sequence together with its context. Its matching antigen is unknown. This specimen belongs to a study of T cell repertoires in cytomegalovirus infection. General observations from the study: Across the ex vivo response, the dominant clonotypes were HLA-C-restricted CMV-specific TCR beta clonotypes.

One entry per CDR3 protein results from TCRdb running MiXCR on the reads. The sample carries about 490,000 distinct CDR3 sequences, around 27% recorded once. CDR3 length: 14 residues. V lost 5 bases to trimming and J lost 3 bases, with 11 bases between them. Input material: PBMCs. The clonotype comes from a human donor in good health (CMV status not recorded). Some clones in this sample may be carry-over from other donors' samples. The chain uses TRBV12-3 or TRBV12-4 and TRBJ1-3, with D maybe TRBD1 (6 bases). The CDR3 nucleotides read TGTGCCAGCAGTGACAGGTTATATGGAAACACCATATATTTT. This codes for CASSDRLYGNTIYF.